Below, 11 T cell receptor beta chains from the same sample are listed, as sequenced in a study of blood T cells in healthy people across ages. Primed by a sample-barcoded 5' primer and a J-beta primer mix, a second PCR proceeded for 7 to 11 cycles. TCRdb re-analysed the 5' RACE reads in MiXCR, keeping a single row per CDR3 protein. This table has 630,000 or so distinct CDR3 sequences, under 30% appearing once. Sequenced material: blood. These receptors were collected from an elderly woman in good health.

Turning to this clonotype: A much larger clone is a single base away; this may be a read error. The V gene is TRBV9, the J gene TRBJ2-1, with D possibly TRBD2 on 5 matching bases. CDR1 is SGDLS and CDR2 is YYNGEE in the germline V gene. The CDR3 extends over 13 amino acids. V lost 2 bases and J lost 13, with 16 bases in between. This chain's CDR3 is CASSVTWGETQFF. CDR3 DNA: TGTGCCAGCAGCGTCACATGGGGAGAGACCCAGTTCTTC.

With respect to this clonotype: This may come from a read error, since a much larger clone is one base off. V is TRBV20-1 and J is TRBJ2-7; D gene uncertain. CDR1 and CDR2 (germline): DFQATT, SNEGSKA (reference sequence). This CDR3 contains 11 residues. The CDR3 region has the DNA TGCAGTGCTAGAGGGAACTACGGGCAGTACTTC. This codes for CSARGNYGQYF.

On this clonotype itself: It may be a read error: a sequence one base away is much more abundant. This chain joins TRBV2 and TRBJ2-5; D may be TRBD2 (5 bases). This CDR3 spans 14 amino acids. Germline CDR1 and CDR2: SNHLY and FYNNEI. The CDR3 DNA reads TGTGCCAGCAGTGTGGTGGACGGGGAAGAGCCCCAGTACTTC. Translating it yields CASSVVDGEEPQYF. The whole variable domain, remainder taken from reference TRBV2 and TRBJ2-5, is EPEVTQTPSHQVTQMGQEVILRCVPISNHLYFYWYRQILGQKVEFLVSFYNNEISEKSEIFDDQFSVERPDGSNFTLKIRSTKLEDSAMYFCASSVVDGEEPQYFGPGTRLLVL.

On this clonotype: The junction differs from germline at one of its ends, possibly a read error. The chain uses TRBV3-1 and TRBJ2-1, with 8 bases that match TRBD2. The CDR3 is 16 residues long. Germline V gives CDR1 LGHDT, CDR2 YNNKEL (reference sequence). CDR3 loop: CASSQSLAALYNEQFF. CDR3 bases: TGCGCCAGTAGCCAATCACTAGCGGCTCTCTACAATGAGCAGTTCTTC.

This clonotype was counted only a few times. V is TRBV7-2 and J is TRBJ2-5; D is perhaps TRBD1 or TRBD2 (5 bases each). The V end lost 4 bases, the J end lost 13 bases, and 13 bases lay between the germline ends. The CDR3 extends over 11 amino acids. Germline V gene sequence: CDR1 SGHTA, CDR2 FQGNSA. CDR3 loop: CASSSGTRRYF. CDR3 sequence (DNA): TGTGCCAGCAGCTCCGGGACCAGGCGGTACTTC.

This clonotype was counted ten times or more. The CDR3 sequence: CASSRVMNTEAFF. The CDR3 DNA reads TGTGCCAGCAGCCGGGTGATGAACACTGAAGCTTTCTTT. The chain couples TRBV12-3 or TRBV12-4 to TRBJ1-1; D is ambiguous. The CDR3 is 13 residues long. The ends were cut back, 6 bases at V and 0 bases at J, with 8 bases in the middle.

This clonotype has ten or more counts. The gene calls are TRBV5-1 and TRBJ2-1; D is unclear. Per germline, CDR1 SGHRS and CDR2 YFSETQ. V was shortened by 1 base and J by 10 bases, with 6 bases between the two germline ends. The CDR3 extends over 11 amino acids. This CDR3 reads CASSLNREQFF. In DNA form, the CDR3 reads TGCGCCAGCAGCTTGAACCGGGAGCAGTTCTTC.

This clonotype was detected ten times or more. V usage is TRBV5-1 and J usage is TRBJ2-7; 10 bases line up with TRBD2. The CDR3 consists of 16 residues. Germline loops: CDR1 SGHRS, CDR2 YFSETQ. Unmatched junction bases numbered 8, after V lost 0 bases and J lost 5 bases. CDR3: CASSLALAGAPNEQYF. The CDR3 DNA sequence: TGCGCCAGCAGCTTGGCGCTAGCGGGGGCGCCAAACGAGCAGTACTTC. Using reference TRBV5-1 and TRBJ2-7 for the parts outside the CDR3, the full variable domain is KAGVTQTPRYLIKTRGQQVTLSCSPISGHRSVSWYQQTPGQGLQFLFEYFSETQRNKGNFPGRFSGRQFSNSRSEMNVSTLELGDSALYLCASSLALAGAPNEQYFGPGTRLTVT.

This clonotype was seen repeatedly, ten times or more. The chain links TRBV4-1 to TRBJ1-2; TRBD1 matches at 10 bases. After removal of 0 bases from V and 5 bases from J, the junction contained 6 bases not matched to a gene. Germline V CDR1 and CDR2: MGHRA, YSYEKL. The CDR3 extends over 16 amino acids. The CDR3 here is CASSQEGTGAGYGYTF. CDR3 DNA sequence: TGCGCCAGCAGCCAAGAGGGGACAGGGGCTGGGTATGGCTACACCTTC.

This clonotype was seen a few times. The chain couples TRBV27 to TRBJ1-6; 10 positions match TRBD1. CDR1 is MNHEY, CDR2 SMNVEV, per germline (reference sequence). There are 14 residues in the CDR3. J was trimmed by 9 bases and V by 5 bases; bases with no gene match: 4. The CDR3 sequence: CASSPRTGGSPLHF. In nucleotides, the CDR3 is TGTGCCAGCAGTCCCAGGACAGGGGGTTCACCCCTCCACTTT.

The V and J genes are TRBV12-3 or TRBV12-4 and TRBJ1-3; 10 bases agree with TRBD1. The trim removed 6 bases at V and 2 bases at J, leaving 4 bases unmatched. The CDR3 sequence is 15 residues long. In DNA, the CDR3 is TGTGCCAGCAGGACGACAGGGGGCGCTGGAAACACCATATATTTT. It encodes CASRTTGGAGNTIYF.